This T cell receptor (beta chain) was identified in a study of blood T cells in healthy people across ages. General study findings and limits: Using unsorted PBMCs precluded a conclusive naive versus antigen-experienced comparison.

The J segment lost 0 bases and the V segment lost 2 bases, leaving 0 bases of the junction unmatched. CDR3 length equals 16 residues. Germline CDR1 is SNHLY and CDR2 is FYNNEI. Using a J-beta primer mix together with a sample-barcoded 5' primer, a second PCR was run for about 6 to 11 cycles. Via MiXCR, TCRdb re-called the 5' RACE reads, giving one row per CDR3 protein. The sample holds roughly 800,000 distinct CDR3 sequences, around 24% seen once. The sample holds a few counts of this clonotype. Its antigen is not known. The sample was also linked to a second study, of T cells of mothers and their children. That report adds: The people who donated were a few healthy Caucasian mothers and their six children. M1S, a second-PCR primer, added sample barcodes and 2-4 random nucleotides.

The sequencing sample was made of blood. The rearrangement uses TRBV2 and TRBJ2-6; 8 nucleotides agree with TRBD1. This receptor was taken from a boy under 18 in good health. DNA for the CDR3: TGTGCCAGCAGTGAAACAGGGGGCTCTGGGGCCAACGTCCTGACTTTC. This encodes CASSETGGSGANVLTF.